This T cell receptor (beta chain) was recorded in a study of beta chain features in type 1 diabetes (dated by TCRdb to the late 2010s). As for the study more broadly: Mean age, gender distribution, total cell number and subset yield did not differ between patients and healthy donors. A total of some 110 million sorted cells were examined across all samples, and the number of cells per subset was strongly correlated with RNA yield. In the study, recently diagnosed type 1 diabetes patients and matched healthy donors were compared on the TCRB repertoires of their sorted circulating CD4+ T cell subsets. Naive and central memory subsets were obtained from all 30 or so donors, but regulatory and stem cell-like memory subsets were isolated from only 8 patients and about 8 healthy donors.

From each donor, a single peripheral blood sample of 90 to 150 mL on average was drawn into heparinised tubes. A BD FACSAria II and a panel including CD45RO, CCR7, CD25, CD127, CD95 and CD27 were used to sort naive, central memory, regulatory and stem cell-like memory CD4+ T cells. A purity above 95% was achieved for all sorted populations. PBMCs were separated immediately by Lymphoprep density gradient centrifugation and were stained directly, without being cultured. So that batch effects would be minimized, each experiment stained and sorted samples in pairs, pairing one healthy donor with one patient. Notes on this clone: Its antigen target is currently unknown. Within one base of it there is no much larger clone, and no base qualities were kept.

The germline V gene sets CDR1 to KGHSH and CDR2 to LQKENI. Trimmed from V: 2 bases; trimmed from J: 7 bases; junction bases lacking a gene match: 5. The CDR3 measures 14 amino acids from cysteine to phenylalanine. Just CDR3 DNA is preserved here, 42 bases in frame from base 1. The entire isolated RNA was reverse transcribed using the High Capacity cDNA Reverse Transcription Kit, and thus expressed TCRB transcripts were sequenced. Deep immunoSEQ sequencing was performed on naive, central memory and regulatory T cell samples, with an average of around 3.4 million total reads per sample. After sorted cells were lysed in RLT buffer, RNA was extracted with DNase-treated RNeasy Micro or Mini kits, with the choice depending on cell number. Each cell subset was processed separately to prevent cross-contamination, with patient and healthy donor samples processed together. The immunoSEQ multiplex PCR was used to amplify TCRB sequences from cDNA, generating 87-bp fragments that spanned the CDR3 region. The amplicons were sequenced using the Illumina HiSeq platform. The original methods were these. PCR bias was computationally corrected using synthetic template baselines, reads within Hamming distance 2 were collapsed, and singletons that could not be merged were discarded. By aligning reads against IMGT, V, D and J genes, CDR3 length, and insertions or deletions at six rearrangement sites were assigned. Within each subset, clonotype counts were normalized to the number of sorted cells before true diversity and Gini coefficients were calculated with the tcR R package. The overlap coefficient, calculated on TCRB nucleotide sequences, was used to quantify repertoire sharing. As a proxy for the pre-selection repertoire, out-of-frame TCRB sequences from naive cells were analyzed. As stored in TCRdb, this immuneACCESS dataset retains in-frame rearrangements with V and J assigned. A fraction of the clones does not appear; measured against another copy, unresolved V genes explain less than half of the discrepancy, and the remainder lacks a known reason. V, J and clone size derive from that table, while D and trimming were established from the DNA sequence. This sample comprises roughly 350,000 clones, around 10% of them detected only once. The ten largest clonotypes hold around 0.015% of the sample.

Broader findings and caveats from the paper: Patients with type 1 diabetes made fewer insertions and deleted more nucleotides at VDJ recombination sites, implying thymic rearrangement abnormalities. Naive, central memory and regulatory TCRB repertoires appeared to be more similar among patients than among healthy donors. PCR may preferentially amplify shorter templates, but because patient and control samples were amplified and corrected together, any resulting skew would affect both groups equally. Type 1 diabetes patients showed a moderate but significant shortening of TCRB CDR3 length in all four CD4+ subsets. Because the HLA sub-analyses included only small numbers of individuals, any influence of HLA type on TCRB rearrangement was left unresolved. Sequencing cDNA rather than genomic DNA could over-represent highly expressing activated cells, although activation and CD3 levels did not differ between groups.

Rearrangement joined TRBV18 to TRBJ2-1; 7 bases in between match TRBD1. The sequence derives from a woman aged 25 to 39 in good health. The sequenced sample consisted of naive CD4+ T cells from blood. The cell subset or site label, as the study defines it: true naive CD4+ T cells. CDR3 reads: CASSPRDSRNEQFF. In nucleotide form, the sequence is TGTGCCAGCTCACCAAGGGACAGTCGGAATGAGCAGTTCTTC. The CDR3, completed at both ends by the reference TRBV18 and TRBJ2-1 genes, gives the full variable domain NAGVMQNPRHLVRRRGQEARLRCSPMKGHSHVYWYRQLPEEGLKFMVYLQKENIIDESGMPKERFSAEFPKEGPSILRIQQVVRGDSAAYFCASSPRDSRNEQFFGPGTRLTVL.